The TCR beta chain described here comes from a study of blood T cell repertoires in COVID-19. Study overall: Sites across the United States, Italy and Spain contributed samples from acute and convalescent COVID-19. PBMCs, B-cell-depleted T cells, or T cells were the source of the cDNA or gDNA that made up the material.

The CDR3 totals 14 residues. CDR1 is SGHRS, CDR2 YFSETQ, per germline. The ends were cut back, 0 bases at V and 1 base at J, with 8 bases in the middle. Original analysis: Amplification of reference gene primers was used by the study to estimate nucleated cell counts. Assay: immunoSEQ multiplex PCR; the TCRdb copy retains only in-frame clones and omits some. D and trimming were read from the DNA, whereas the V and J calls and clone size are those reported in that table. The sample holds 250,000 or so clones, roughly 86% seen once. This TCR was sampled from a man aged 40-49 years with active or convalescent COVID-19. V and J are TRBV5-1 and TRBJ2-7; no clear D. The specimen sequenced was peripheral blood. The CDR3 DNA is TGCGCCAGCAGCTTGGTACAGCTGTCCTACGAGCAGTACTTC. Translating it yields CASSLVQLSYEQYF.